The 20 T cell receptor beta chains presented below share a single source sample, sequenced in a study of CD8+ T cells in alopecia areata. Treatment here: oral pan-JAK inhibitor, 5-10 mg twice daily. Extracted RNA was reverse transcribed, and the resulting cDNA served as sequencing template. Here immunoSEQ multiplex PCR was the method, and the copy in TCRdb shows in-frame clones only, minus some. The sample lists around 100,000 clones; 50% to 75% were seen once. The specimen comprised CD8+ T cells sorted from blood, sampled at week 24, from a patient treated with tofacitinib. These receptors were obtained from a human donor with alopecia areata.

This rearrangement joins TRBV12-5 to TRBJ1-1; D gene unclear. CDR1 LGHNT and CDR2 FRNRAP come from the germline V gene. The CDR3 has 17 amino acids. Trimming shortened V by 2 bases and J by 3 bases, and 19 bases separated the two germline ends. CDR3 DNA sequence: TGTGCTAGTGGTTTGACGACCGGTGGACTACACCACACTGAAGCTTTCTTT. It translates to CASGLTTGGLHHTEAFF.

J is TRBJ2-7 and V is TRBV27; 7 nucleotides line up with TRBD1. Trimming removed 0 bases from V and 4 bases from J; junction bases left unmatched: 3. This CDR3 contains 14 residues. Per the germline V gene, CDR1 is MNHEY and CDR2 is SMNVEV (reference sequence). CDR3 sequence (DNA): TGTGCCAGCAGTTTATCCGGGACAGAATACGAGCAGTACTTC. Amino acids: CASSLSGTEYEQYF.

The V gene is TRBV29-1, the J gene TRBJ2-7; no definite D call. V shed 7 bases and J shed 3 bases, with 7 bases lying between them. The CDR3 loop spans 10 amino acids. Per germline, CDR1 SQVTM and CDR2 ANQGSEA. CDR3 in amino acids: CSAVGYEQYF. The CDR3 DNA reads as TGCAGCGCCGTCGGCTACGAGCAGTACTTC.

This clone was found a few times. The rearrangement joins TRBV6-5 to TRBJ2-7, with 7 bases lining up with TRBD1. CDR3 length: 15 residues. The germline V gene encodes CDR1 MNHEY and CDR2 SVGAGI. V shed 1 base and J 2 bases; nucleotides not matched to a gene: 5. This chain's CDR3 is CASSYYRDRAYEQYF. The CDR3 DNA is TGTGCCAGCAGTTACTACCGGGACAGAGCCTACGAGCAGTACTTC.

The chain recombines TRBV14 with TRBJ2-2; 10 nucleotides line up with TRBD1. The CDR3 runs to 16 residues. Germline trimming cut 5 bases from V and 1 base from J; bases unmatched to any gene: 4. Looked up from germline, CDR1 is SGHDN and CDR2 is FVKESK. Written as DNA, the CDR3 is TGTGCCAGCAGCTTATGGACAGGGGGGAACACCGGGGAGCTGTTTTTT. This sequence encodes CASSLWTGGNTGELFF.

The V and J genes are TRBV4-1 and TRBJ1-6; 7 nucleotides agree with TRBD1. Trimming took 4 bases from V and 10 from J; bases not matched to a gene: 7. This CDR3 has 14 residues. Germline V gene data show CDR1 as MGHRA and CDR2 as YSYEKL. DNA of the CDR3: TGCGCCAGCAGCCTCCGGACAGGAACATCACCCCTCCACTTT. The encoded protein is CASSLRTGTSPLHF.

This clone was seen a few times. The genes are TRBV27 and TRBJ2-2; D ambiguous. Per germline, CDR1 MNHEY and CDR2 SMNVEV (reference sequence). Trimming stripped 5 bases from V and 5 bases from J, with 12 bases between. The CDR3 sequence is 14 residues long. CDR3 sequence: CASSHGRHTGELFF. For the CDR3, the DNA is TGTGCCAGCAGTCACGGCAGACATACCGGGGAGCTGTTTTTT.

This clone was seen a few times. The rearrangement uses TRBV5-6 and TRBJ1-1; no clear D gene. V was clipped by 3 bases and J by 7 bases, with 10 bases between them. The CDR3 runs 12 residues. In germline, CDR1 is SGHDT, CDR2 YYEEEE. In DNA form, the CDR3 reads TGTGCCAGCAGCTCGCTACCGGGTGAAGCTTTCTTT. The encoded protein is CASSSLPGEAFF.

This chain uses TRBV5-6 with TRBJ1-1; D unresolved. The CDR3 is 13 residues long. Germline CDR1 reads SGHDT; CDR2 reads YYEEEE. Trimming cost V 2 bases and J 3 bases, with 8 bases left between them. The CDR3 nucleotides read TGTGCCAGCAGCTTCTCCCGGGACACTGAAGCTTTCTTT. This encodes CASSFSRDTEAFF. The variable domain in full, with the rest retrieved from reference TRBV5-6 and TRBJ1-1, is DAGVTQSPTHLIKTRGQQVTLRCSPKSGHDTVSWYQQALGQGPQFIFQYYEEEERQRGNFPDRFSGHQFPNYSSELNVNALLLGDSALYLCASSFSRDTEAFFGQGTRLTVV.

This clone was counted a few times. This chain joins TRBV7-4 and TRBJ2-3; the D gene is possibly TRBD2 (7 bases). The CDR3 consists of 14 residues. Between the trimmed V and J ends, which lost 3 bases and 6 bases, there was a span of 13 bases. Per the germline V gene, CDR1 is SGHVT and CDR2 is SQSDAQ. CDR3 coding DNA: TGTGCCAGCAGCTTGGGGGGGCAAGATGATACGCAGTATTTT. Translation gives CASSLGGQDDTQYF.

Of note for this clone: A single base is all that separates this from a far larger clone, so a read error is likely. The chain has TRBV6-4 and TRBJ1-6; D remains ambiguous. Looked up from germline, CDR1 is MRHNA and CDR2 is SNTAGT. This CDR3 has 13 amino acids. CDR3 in DNA: TGTGCCGGCAGTGACTCGACAAATTCACCCCTCCACTTT. It specifies CAGSDSTNSPLHF.

This chain links TRBV27 with TRBJ2-1; TRBD1 matches 9 bases. From germline, CDR1 is MNHEY and CDR2 SMNVEV (reference sequence). CDR3 length: 14 amino acids. Trimming cost V 5 bases and J 9 bases; bases outside gene matches: 8. The CDR3 region has the DNA TGTGCCAGCAGTCCGGTGGGACAGGGTGTTGAGCAGTTCTTC. As protein: CASSPVGQGVEQFF.

The chain is built from TRBV27 and TRBJ2-7; D is unresolved. Trimming stripped 2 bases from V and 6 bases from J, with 20 bases between. Germline V gene data show CDR1 as MNHEY and CDR2 as SMNVEV (reference sequence). There are 16 residues in the CDR3. CDR3 coding DNA: TGTGCCAGCAGTTTAAATTTCTATTCGAAATACGGCGAGCAGTACTTC. It codes for CASSLNFYSKYGEQYF.

The rearrangement joins TRBV6-5 to TRBJ2-7, with D perhaps TRBD2 (5 bases). This CDR3 is built from 11 residues. CDR1 and CDR2 (germline): MNHEY, SVGAGI. The ends were cut back, 8 bases at V and 3 bases at J, with 8 bases in the middle. CDR3 sequence (DNA): TGTGCCAGCGCTGCGGGCTACGAGCAGTACTTC. It encodes CASAAGYEQYF.

J is TRBJ1-2 and V is TRBV5-1; TRBD1 might be the D (6 bases). The CDR3 sequence is 13 residues long. Germline lookup yields CDR1 SGHRS and CDR2 YFSETQ. The CDR3 here is CAPMGGADYGYTF. CDR3 nucleotide sequence: TGCGCTCCGATGGGGGGCGCGGACTATGGCTACACCTTC.

Written as DNA, the CDR3 is TGTGCCACCAGCAGAGCGGCGGGGGGACTCACAGATACGCAGTATTTT. Translating gives CATSRAAGGLTDTQYF. This rearrangement joins TRBV15 to TRBJ2-3, with 8 bases lining up with TRBD2. This CDR3 has 16 residues. Germline values: CDR1 LNHNV, CDR2 YYDKDF (reference sequence). V gave up 1 base and J gave up 2 bases; unmatched junction bases: 5.

The table lists this clone with a few counts. CDR3 protein: CASMTGYQETQYF. The DNA of the CDR3 is TGTGCCAGCATGACAGGTTACCAAGAGACCCAGTACTTC. J is TRBJ2-5 and V is TRBV6-5; tentative D call: TRBD1 (6 bases). The length of the CDR3 is 13 residues. Per the germline V gene, CDR1 is MNHEY and CDR2 is SVGAGI. V lost 7 bases to trimming and J lost 0 bases, with 9 bases between them.

V and J are TRBV9 and TRBJ1-6; D ambiguous. The V gene's germline CDR1 is SGDLS and CDR2 YYNGEE. This CDR3 comprises 14 residues. The germline V and J ends were trimmed by 0 bases and 5 bases, with 6 bases remaining between them. The CDR3 is CASSVGHDNSPLHF. CDR3 nucleotide sequence: TGTGCCAGCAGCGTAGGGCACGATAATTCACCCCTCCACTTT.

The genes are TRBV7-9 and TRBJ2-5; D remains unclear. The CDR3 consists of 15 residues. With 1 base removed from V and 3 bases from J, the gap between germline ends came to 12 bases. Germline V gene data show CDR1 as SEHNR and CDR2 as FQNEAQ (reference sequence). The CDR3 DNA is TGTGCCAGCAGCTTAGGTTCTGACGGCGAAGAGACCCAGTACTTC. Translated, it gives CASSLGSDGEETQYF.

The chain employs TRBV27 and TRBJ2-5; no clear D. CDR3 length equals 11 residues. V was shortened by 8 bases and J by 5 bases, with 9 bases between the two germline ends. Germline CDR1 MNHEY, CDR2 SMNVEV (reference sequence). The CDR3 nucleotides read TGTGCCAGCGGGCTGGGGGAGACCCAGTACTTC. Protein product: CASGLGETQYF.